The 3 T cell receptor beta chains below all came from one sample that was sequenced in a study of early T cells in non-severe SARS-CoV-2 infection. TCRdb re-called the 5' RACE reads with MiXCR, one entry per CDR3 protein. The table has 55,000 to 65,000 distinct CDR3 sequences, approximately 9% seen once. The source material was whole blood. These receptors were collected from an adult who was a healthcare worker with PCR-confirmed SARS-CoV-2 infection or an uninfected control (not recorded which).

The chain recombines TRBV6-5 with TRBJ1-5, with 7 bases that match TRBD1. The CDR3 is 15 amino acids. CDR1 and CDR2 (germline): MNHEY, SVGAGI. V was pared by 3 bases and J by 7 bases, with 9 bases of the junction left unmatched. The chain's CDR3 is CASSYTTGSDQPQHF. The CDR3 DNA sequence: TGTGCCAGCAGTTATACGACAGGGAGCGACCAGCCCCAGCATTTT.

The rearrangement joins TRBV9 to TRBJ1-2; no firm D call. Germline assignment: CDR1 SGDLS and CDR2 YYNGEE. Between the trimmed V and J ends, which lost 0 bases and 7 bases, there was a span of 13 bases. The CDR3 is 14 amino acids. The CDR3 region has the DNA TGTGCCAGCAGCGTAGCAGTACCGGCGTCTGGCTACACCTTC. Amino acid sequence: CASSVAVPASGYTF.

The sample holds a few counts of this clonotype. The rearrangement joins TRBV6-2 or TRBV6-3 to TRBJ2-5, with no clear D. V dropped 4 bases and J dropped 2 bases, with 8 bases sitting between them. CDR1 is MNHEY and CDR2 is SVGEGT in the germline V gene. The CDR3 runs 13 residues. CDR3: CASSSAQQETQYF. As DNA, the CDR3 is TGTGCCAGCAGTTCAGCACAGCAAGAGACCCAGTACTTC.